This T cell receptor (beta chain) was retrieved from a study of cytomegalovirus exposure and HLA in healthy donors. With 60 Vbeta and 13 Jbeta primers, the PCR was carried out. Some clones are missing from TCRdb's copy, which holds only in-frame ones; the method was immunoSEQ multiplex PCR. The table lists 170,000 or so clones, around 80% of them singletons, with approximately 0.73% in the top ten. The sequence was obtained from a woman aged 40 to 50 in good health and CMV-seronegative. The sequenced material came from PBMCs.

CDR3 sequence reads: CASSSDRGFTDTQYF. The CDR3 nucleotides read TGCGCCAGCAGCTCGGACAGGGGGTTTACAGATACGCAGTATTTT. J is TRBJ2-3 and V is TRBV5-1, with 10 bases identical to TRBD1. CDR3 length: 15 amino acids. Germline CDR1 and CDR2: SGHRS and YFSETQ. V lost 3 bases and J lost 3; bases outside the gene matches: 4.